What follows are 29 T cell receptor beta chains derived from one specimen sequenced in a study of shared clonotypes between healthy human individuals. Some clones are missing from TCRdb's copy, which holds only in-frame ones; the method was immunoSEQ multiplex PCR. The table lists fewer than 2.5 million clones, 93% of them singletons. Material for sequencing was naive CD4+ T cells from PBMCs. Documented subset: CD45RA+ positively selected. These receptors were obtained from a man younger than 30 in good health. Some clones in this sample may be carry-over from other donors' samples.

The chain is built from TRBV6-6 and TRBJ1-2, with D perhaps matching TRBD1 (5 bases). V lost 7 bases and J 8 bases, leaving 11 bases between the germline ends. Germline CDR1 MNHNY, CDR2 SVGAGI (reference sequence). This CDR3 is built from 11 residues. The CDR3 DNA reads as TGTGCCAGCAACGGGGGGAGCGGCTACACCTTC. It codes for CASNGGSGYTF.

J is TRBJ2-2 and V is TRBV18; possible D gene TRBD1, 7 bases. CDR3 size: 14 residues. The germline V gene encodes CDR1 KGHSH and CDR2 LQKENI. V lost 6 bases, J lost 6 bases, and 14 bases lay in between. The CDR3 is CASSLQGGSGELFF. DNA for the CDR3: TGTGCCAGCTCCCTCCAGGGGGGCTCCGGGGAGCTGTTTTTT.

The V gene is TRBV4-1, the J gene TRBJ2-3, with 9 positions matching TRBD2. Germline loops: CDR1 MGHRA, CDR2 YSYEKL. This CDR3 has 19 residues. The junction had 12 bases not matched to a gene; V was cut back by 1 base and J by 1 base. The CDR3 DNA sequence: TGCGCCAGCAGCCAAGGCTCACTAGCGGGTTTTGTGGGCACAGATACGCAGTATTTT. Protein product: CASSQGSLAGFVGTDTQYF.

Points on this clone: The germline gene is not matched at one end of the junction; a read error may be the cause. The chain carries TRBV7-2 and TRBJ2-4; 9 bases agree with TRBD2. There are 15 residues in the CDR3. The V gene's germline CDR1 is SGHTA and CDR2 FQGNSA. The CDR3 coding sequence is TGTGCCAGCAGCCTAGCGGGGCTAAATAAAAACATTCAGTACTTC. Its protein is CASSLAGLNKNIQYF.

The chain couples TRBV6-5 to TRBJ1-2; TRBD1 is a possible D gene (6 bases). The germline V gene has CDR1 MNHEY and CDR2 SVGAGI. The CDR3 sequence is 14 residues long. V dropped 3 bases and J dropped 4 bases, with 12 bases sitting between them. As DNA, the CDR3 is TGTGCCAGCAGTTATTCACGACAGGCCTATGGCTACACCTTC. Translation gives CASSYSRQAYGYTF.

This clone appeared once. The V and J genes are TRBV7-2 and TRBJ2-2; D remains unclear. Trimming removed 3 bases at V and 2 bases at J, with 7 bases between. CDR3 length equals 14 residues. Germline-derived CDR1 and CDR2 are SGHTA and FQGNSA. CDR3 DNA: TGTGCCAGCAGCTTGCAAGAAAACACCGGGGAGCTGTTTTTT. It codes for CASSLQENTGELFF.

This sequence joins TRBV18 and TRBJ1-1; possible D gene TRBD1, 5 bases. V was clipped by 3 bases and J by 6 bases, with 23 bases between them. This CDR3 spans 17 amino acids. CDR1 is KGHSH and CDR2 is LQKENI in the germline V gene. Here the CDR3 DNA reads TGTGCCAGCTCACCTCTCGCAGGGAGGGTATTGGGCCCTGAAGCTTTCTTT. Amino acid sequence: CASSPLAGRVLGPEAFF.

J is TRBJ1-1 and V is TRBV5-4; D gene unclear. The ends were cut back, 5 bases at V and 1 base at J, with 15 bases in the middle. This CDR3 spans 15 amino acids. Germline-derived CDR1 and CDR2 are SGHNT and YYREEE (reference sequence). In nucleotides, the CDR3 is TGTGCCAGCAGTTTTCCGGGCAGCCCGAACACTGAAGCTTTCTTT. Translating it yields CASSFPGSPNTEAFF.

This rearrangement joins TRBV7-2 to TRBJ2-5, with D unclear. CDR1 is SGHTA, CDR2 FQGNSA, per germline. The CDR3 totals 13 residues. V was shortened by 7 bases and J by 2 bases, with 11 bases between the two germline ends. The CDR3 is CASNQTPQETQYF. CDR3 DNA sequence: TGTGCCAGCAACCAGACACCTCAAGAGACCCAGTACTTC.

The V and J genes are TRBV28 and TRBJ2-2, with TRBD2 matching 7 bases. The CDR3 sequence is 20 residues long. Trimming cost V 3 bases and J 0 bases; bases outside gene matches: 16. Germline V gene sequence: CDR1 MDHEN, CDR2 SYDVKM. CDR3 in amino acids: CASSFWWVREGKSNTGELFF. DNA of the CDR3: TGTGCCAGCAGTTTCTGGTGGGTGAGGGAGGGAAAGTCGAACACCGGGGAGCTGTTTTTT.

The gene calls are TRBV19 and TRBJ2-7, with D unclear. The V end was cut by 5 bases, the J end by 3 bases, with 5 bases between. Germline CDR1 is LNHDA and CDR2 is SQIVND (reference sequence). This CDR3 is 11 amino acids long. CDR3 region: CASSEDYEQYF. The CDR3 DNA reads TGTGCCAGTAGTGAGGACTACGAGCAGTACTTC.

As concerns this clone: Different DNA sequences within this sample yield the same CDR3. The V gene is TRBV19, the J gene TRBJ1-5; D is unresolved. Trimming cost V 5 bases and J 2 bases, with 13 bases left between them. The CDR3 is 15 amino acids. Germline CDR1 reads LNHDA; CDR2 reads SQIVND (reference sequence). The CDR3 is CASSATGGGNQPQHF. The DNA of the CDR3 is TGTGCCAGTAGTGCGACGGGCGGTGGCAATCAGCCCCAGCATTTT.

The chain is built from TRBV4-3 and TRBJ2-1, with 15 bases identical to TRBD2. Per germline, CDR1 LGHNA and CDR2 YSLEER. The CDR3 is 19 residues long. V trimming: 6 bases; J trimming: 2 bases; junction bases outside the gene matches: 11. The DNA of the CDR3 is TGCGCCAGCAGTCCCGGACTAGCGGGAGGGCCAACGGCCTACAATGAGCAGTTCTTC. Amino acid sequence: CASSPGLAGGPTAYNEQFF.

Details on this clone: The sample holds other DNA sequences that translate to the same CDR3. This chain connects TRBV2 to TRBJ1-5, with no clear D. The CDR3 totals 15 residues. V lost 1 base to trimming and J lost 10 bases, with 17 bases between them. Per germline, CDR1 SNHLY and CDR2 FYNNEI. Here the CDR3 reads CASSEGQTLVKPQHF. The CDR3 coding sequence is TGTGCCAGCAGTGAAGGGCAGACCCTGGTCAAACCCCAGCATTTT.

Worth noting for this clone: The sample has other DNA sequences that encode this CDR3 too. The V and J genes are TRBV5-1 and TRBJ1-2; D might be TRBD1 (6 bases). Germline CDR1 reads SGHRS; CDR2 reads YFSETQ. There are 14 residues in the CDR3. V was pared by 0 bases and J by 2 bases, with 8 bases between. The CDR3 nucleotides are TGCGCCAGCAGCTTGGGACAGGCAAACTATGGCTACACCTTC. Translating gives CASSLGQANYGYTF.

Details on this clone: The same CDR3 also results from other DNA sequences found in this sample. V and J are TRBV5-1 and TRBJ2-7; no clear D gene. V was shortened by 0 bases and J by 1 base, with 5 bases between the two germline ends. This CDR3 is built from 13 residues. Germline CDR1 and CDR2: SGHRS and YFSETQ. CDR3 DNA sequence: TGCGCCAGCAGCTTGGCCGGTTCCTACGAGCAGTACTTC. Translation gives CASSLAGSYEQYF.

The V and J genes are TRBV5-1 and TRBJ2-3, with 9 bases aligning to TRBD2. Germline V gene data show CDR1 as SGHRS and CDR2 as YFSETQ. V lost 3 bases to trimming and J lost 2 bases; unmatched junction nucleotides: 10. The CDR3 runs 17 residues. This CDR3 reads CASSWEHERGDTDTQYF. In nucleotides, the CDR3 is TGCGCCAGCAGCTGGGAACACGAGCGGGGGGACACAGATACGCAGTATTTT.

Regarding this clone: Other DNA sequences from this sample encode an identical CDR3 as well. The chain recombines TRBV27 with TRBJ2-7; 10 nucleotides align to TRBD2. Germline V lookup: CDR1 MNHEY, CDR2 SMNVEV (reference sequence). V gave up 0 bases and J gave up 4 bases; unmatched junction bases: 3. This CDR3 region has 15 residues. DNA of the CDR3: TGTGCCAGCAGTTTATCACTAGCGGGAACGTACGAGCAGTACTTC. Residues: CASSLSLAGTYEQYF.

This chain uses TRBV7-9 with TRBJ2-1, with TRBD2 matching 7 bases. Germline V gives CDR1 SEHNR, CDR2 FQNEAQ (reference sequence). V trimming: 5 bases; J trimming: 5 bases; junction bases outside the gene matches: 15. This CDR3 spans 17 amino acids. The CDR3 reads CASSQVLSRAGNNEQFF. CDR3 nucleotides: TGTGCCAGCAGCCAAGTGCTGTCTCGAGCGGGGAACAATGAGCAGTTCTTC.

The chain carries TRBV19 and TRBJ1-5, with D possibly matching TRBD1 (5 bases). The germline V gene has CDR1 LNHDA and CDR2 SQIVND (reference sequence). The CDR3 consists of 17 residues. Deletions cut 0 bases from V and 1 base from J, with 13 bases between. The DNA of the CDR3 is TGTGCCAGTAGTATAGAGGGGGAAGGGTGGAGCAATCAGCCCCAGCATTTT. Translated: CASSIEGEGWSNQPQHF.

The V call is TRBV19, the J call TRBJ2-2; the D is unclear. Germline loops: CDR1 LNHDA, CDR2 SQIVND (reference sequence). V shed 5 bases and J shed 9 bases, with 10 bases lying between them. The CDR3 covers 12 residues. CDR3 sequence: CASSGPPRELFF. In DNA, the CDR3 is TGTGCCAGTAGTGGCCCCCCCCGGGAGCTGTTTTTT.

Only a few counts were recorded for this clone. The sample holds other DNA sequences that translate to the same CDR3. This chain connects TRBV5-1 to TRBJ2-7; D is ambiguous. V was cut by 0 bases and J by 0 bases, with 7 bases left in between. Germline V CDR1 and CDR2: SGHRS, YFSETQ. The CDR3 sequence is 14 residues long. In DNA form, the CDR3 reads TGCGCCAGCAGCTTGGACCCGGGCTCCTACGAGCAGTACTTC. It is translated as CASSLDPGSYEQYF.

This rearrangement joins TRBV5-1 to TRBJ2-1; 10 bases fit TRBD2. This CDR3 is built from 14 residues. The V gene end was trimmed by 1 base and the J gene end by 7 bases; junction bases not matched to a gene: 2. Germline V CDR1 and CDR2: SGHRS, YFSETQ. The CDR3 loop reads CASSLTSGTNEQFF. DNA of the CDR3: TGCGCCAGCAGCTTGACTAGCGGGACAAATGAGCAGTTCTTC.

V is TRBV7-2 and J is TRBJ1-5; TRBD1 matches 7 bases. The CDR3 is 15 residues long. After removal of 1 base from V and 3 bases from J, the junction contained 3 bases not matched to a gene. CDR1 is SGHTA, CDR2 FQGNSA, per germline. The chain's CDR3 is CASSLETGYNQPQHF. As DNA, the CDR3 is TGTGCCAGCAGCTTAGAGACAGGGTACAATCAGCCCCAGCATTTT.

The chain is built from TRBV30 and TRBJ1-1; no definite D call. Per the germline V gene, CDR1 is GTSNPN and CDR2 is SVGIG (reference sequence). The ends were cut back, 2 bases at V and 6 bases at J, with 10 bases in the middle. This CDR3 has 12 amino acids. The CDR3 spells CAWSPSYAEAFF. CDR3 sequence (DNA): TGTGCCTGGAGTCCCTCGTACGCTGAAGCTTTCTTT.

The chain joins TRBV28 to TRBJ2-1, with 8 bases that match TRBD1. CDR3 length: 15 amino acids. With 3 bases clipped from V and 4 bases from J, the junction kept 5 bases outside the gene matches. Germline CDR1 is MDHEN and CDR2 is SYDVKM. As DNA, the CDR3 is TGTGCCAGCAGTTTTATGGACAGGGATTACAATGAGCAGTTCTTC. As protein: CASSFMDRDYNEQFF. The variable domain in full, with the rest retrieved from reference TRBV28 and TRBJ2-1, is DVKVTQSSRYLVKRTGEKVFLECVQDMDHENMFWYRQDPGLGLRLIYFSYDVKMKEKGDIPEGYSVSREKKERFSLILESASTNQTSMYLCASSFMDRDYNEQFFGPGTRLTVL.

The chain carries TRBV29-1 and TRBJ2-3; tentative D call: TRBD1 (5 bases). Trimming pared 7 bases from V and 2 bases from J, leaving 13 bases between. The CDR3 loop spans 13 amino acids. CDR1 is SQVTM and CDR2 is ANQGSEA in the germline V gene. The chain's CDR3 is CSDLTEDTDTQYF. As DNA, the CDR3 is TGCAGCGACCTGACAGAGGACACAGATACGCAGTATTTT.

This clone was recorded only once. The sample holds other DNA sequences that translate to the same CDR3. This rearrangement joins TRBV5-1 to TRBJ1-2; 7 nucleotides match TRBD1. In germline, CDR1 is SGHRS, CDR2 YFSETQ. The V gene end was trimmed by 4 bases and the J gene end by 4 bases; junction bases not matched to a gene: 7. The CDR3 runs 14 residues. CDR3 DNA: TGCGCCAGCAGCCTCAGACAGGGTGGCTATGGCTACACCTTC. Protein product: CASSLRQGGYGYTF.

V and J are TRBV28 and TRBJ1-4; D is undetermined. CDR1 and CDR2 (germline): MDHEN, SYDVKM. Trimming removed 8 bases at V and 6 bases at J, with 13 bases between. The CDR3 contains 13 residues. The CDR3 region is CASVRLLDEKLFF. CDR3 coding DNA: TGTGCCAGCGTACGGCTCCTAGATGAAAAACTGTTTTTT.